The 3 T cell receptor beta chains presented below share a single source sample, sequenced in a study of beta chain features in type 1 diabetes. Isolated RNA was reverse transcribed in full, so expressed TCRB transcripts were sequenced. Using immunoSEQ multiplex PCR, the repertoire was profiled, and TCRdb retains in-frame clones only, with some absent. The sample carries 360,000 or so clones, about 19% recorded once. Sequences were obtained from naive CD4+ T cells from blood. The origin of the receptors is a woman younger than 30 in good health.

This clone was seen a handful of times. V and J are TRBV2 and TRBJ1-2, with 10 bases lining up with TRBD1. V trimming: 6 bases; J trimming: 4 bases; junction bases outside the gene matches: 5. CDR1 and CDR2 from the germline V gene are SNHLY and FYNNEI. The CDR3 has 14 amino acids. This CDR3 reads CASRPGTGVYGYTF. The CDR3 region has the DNA TGTGCCAGCAGACCCGGGACAGGGGTCTATGGCTACACCTTC.

The rearrangement links TRBV2 to TRBJ2-5; maybe TRBD2 (7 bases). V gave up 7 bases and J gave up 2 bases, with 14 bases separating them. CDR3 length: 14 amino acids. Germline V gene lookup returns CDR1 SNHLY and CDR2 FYNNEI. For the CDR3, the DNA is TGTGCCAGCAAGCGGGGAGGGGGACAAGAGACCCAGTACTTC. This codes for CASKRGGGQETQYF.

The chain uses TRBV5-1 and TRBJ2-7; D is possibly TRBD1 (5 bases). This CDR3 has 12 residues. The V end was cut by 5 bases, the J end by 7 bases, with 13 bases between. Per germline, CDR1 SGHRS and CDR2 YFSETQ. The CDR3 reads CASSSNRKEQYF. The CDR3 coding sequence is TGCGCCAGCAGTTCGAACAGGAAGGAGCAGTACTTC.